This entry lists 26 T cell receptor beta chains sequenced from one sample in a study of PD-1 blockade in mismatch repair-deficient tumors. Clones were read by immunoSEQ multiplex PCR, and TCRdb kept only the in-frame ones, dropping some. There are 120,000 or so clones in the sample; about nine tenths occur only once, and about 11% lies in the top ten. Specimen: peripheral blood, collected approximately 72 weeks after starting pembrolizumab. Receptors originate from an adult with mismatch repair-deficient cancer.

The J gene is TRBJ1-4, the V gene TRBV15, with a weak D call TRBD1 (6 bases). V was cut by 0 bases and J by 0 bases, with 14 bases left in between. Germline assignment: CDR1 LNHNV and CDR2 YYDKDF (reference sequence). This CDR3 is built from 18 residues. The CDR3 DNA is TGTGCCACCAGCAGAGATGGCGGGGGCTTCCCAACTAATGAAAAACTGTTTTTT. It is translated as CATSRDGGGFPTNEKLFF.

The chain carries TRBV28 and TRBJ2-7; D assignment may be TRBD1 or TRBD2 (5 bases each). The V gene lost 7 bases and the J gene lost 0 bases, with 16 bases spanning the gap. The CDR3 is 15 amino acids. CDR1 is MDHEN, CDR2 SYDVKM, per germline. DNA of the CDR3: TGTGCCAGCATTCCCGGGACGGAGAGCTCCTACGAGCAGTACTTC. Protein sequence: CASIPGTESSYEQYF.

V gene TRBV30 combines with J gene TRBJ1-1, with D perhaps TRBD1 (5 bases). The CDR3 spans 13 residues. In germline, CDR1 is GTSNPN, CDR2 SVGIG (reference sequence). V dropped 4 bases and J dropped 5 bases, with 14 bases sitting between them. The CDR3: CAWTRLGGTEAFF. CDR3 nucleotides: TGTGCCTGGACCCGTTTGGGGGGTACTGAAGCTTTCTTT.

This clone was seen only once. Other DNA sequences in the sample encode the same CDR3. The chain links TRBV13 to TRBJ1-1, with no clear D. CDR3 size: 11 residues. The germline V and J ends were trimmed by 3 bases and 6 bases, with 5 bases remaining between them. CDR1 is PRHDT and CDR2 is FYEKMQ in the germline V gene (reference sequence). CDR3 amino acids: CASSLGPEAFF. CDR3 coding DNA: TGTGCCAGCAGCTTGGGTCCTGAAGCTTTCTTT.

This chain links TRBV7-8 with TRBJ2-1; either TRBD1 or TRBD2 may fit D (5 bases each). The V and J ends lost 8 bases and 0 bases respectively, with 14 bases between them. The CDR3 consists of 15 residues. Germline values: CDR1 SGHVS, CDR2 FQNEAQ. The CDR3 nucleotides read TGTGCCAGCCGACGGGGACGAAGCTCCTACAATGAGCAGTTCTTC. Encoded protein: CASRRGRSSYNEQFF.

The CDR3 nucleotides are TGCAGCGCCCGCGGGACCGCCCAGGGAGATACGCAGTATTTT. Translating gives CSARGTAQGDTQYF. This chain joins TRBV29-1 and TRBJ2-3, with D tentatively TRBD2 (6 bases). CDR3 length: 14 amino acids. Trimming took 7 bases from V and 5 from J, leaving 19 bases between them. The germline V gene has CDR1 SQVTM and CDR2 ANQGSEA.

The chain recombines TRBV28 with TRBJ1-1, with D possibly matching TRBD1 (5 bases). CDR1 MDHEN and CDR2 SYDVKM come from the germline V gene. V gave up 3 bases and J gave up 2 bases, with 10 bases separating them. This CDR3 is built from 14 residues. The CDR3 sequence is CASSFPTANTEAFF. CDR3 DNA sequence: TGTGCCAGCAGTTTCCCGACAGCCAACACTGAAGCTTTCTTT.

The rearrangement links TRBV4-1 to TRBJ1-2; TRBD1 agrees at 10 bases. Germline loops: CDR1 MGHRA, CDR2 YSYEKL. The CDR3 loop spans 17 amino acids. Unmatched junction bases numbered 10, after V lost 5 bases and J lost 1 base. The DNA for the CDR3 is TGCGCCAGCAGCGGCCGGGACAGGGGCGAATTTAACTATGGCTACACCTTC. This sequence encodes CASSGRDRGEFNYGYTF.

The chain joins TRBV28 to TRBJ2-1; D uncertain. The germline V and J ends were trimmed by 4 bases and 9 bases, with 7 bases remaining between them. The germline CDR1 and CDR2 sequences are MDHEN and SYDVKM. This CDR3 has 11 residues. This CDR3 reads CASSWEREQFF. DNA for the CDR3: TGTGCCAGCAGTTGGGAACGTGAGCAGTTCTTC.

CDR3 loop: CASSQAGLSGELFF. Here the CDR3 DNA reads TGCGCCAGCAGCCAAGCCGGACTGAGCGGGGAGCTGTTTTTT. The J gene is TRBJ2-2, the V gene TRBV4-3; D possibly corresponds to TRBD2 (5 bases). V shed 1 base and J shed 7 bases, with 10 bases lying between them. Germline V lookup: CDR1 LGHNA, CDR2 YSLEER. This CDR3 has 14 residues.

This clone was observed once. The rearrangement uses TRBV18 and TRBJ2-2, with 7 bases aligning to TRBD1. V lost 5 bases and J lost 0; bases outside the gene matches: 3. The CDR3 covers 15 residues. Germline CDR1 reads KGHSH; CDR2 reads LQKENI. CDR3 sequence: CASSEQGSNTGELFF. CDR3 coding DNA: TGTGCCAGCTCAGAACAGGGGTCGAACACCGGGGAGCTGTTTTTT. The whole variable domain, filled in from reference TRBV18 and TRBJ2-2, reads NAGVMQNPRHLVRRRGQEARLRCSPMKGHSHVYWYRQLPEEGLKFMVYLQKENIIDESGMPKERFSAEFPKEGPSILRIQQVVRGDSAAYFCASSEQGSNTGELFFGEGSRLTVL.

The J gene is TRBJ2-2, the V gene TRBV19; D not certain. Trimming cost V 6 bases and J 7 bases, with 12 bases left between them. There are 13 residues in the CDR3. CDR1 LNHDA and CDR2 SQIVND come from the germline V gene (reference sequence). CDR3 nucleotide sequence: TGTGCCAGTAGAACCACAGAAGGCGGGGAGCTGTTTTTT. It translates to CASRTTEGGELFF.

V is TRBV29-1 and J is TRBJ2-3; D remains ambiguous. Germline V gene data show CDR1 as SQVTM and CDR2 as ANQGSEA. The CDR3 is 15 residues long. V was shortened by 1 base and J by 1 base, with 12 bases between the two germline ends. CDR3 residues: CSVEGAVKGTDTQYF. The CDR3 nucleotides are TGCAGCGTTGAAGGGGCGGTTAAAGGCACAGATACGCAGTATTTT.

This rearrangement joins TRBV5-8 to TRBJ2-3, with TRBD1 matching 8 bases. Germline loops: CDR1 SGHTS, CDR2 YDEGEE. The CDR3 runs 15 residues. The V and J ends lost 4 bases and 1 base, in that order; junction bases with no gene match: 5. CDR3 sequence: CASSTRGLGTDTQYF. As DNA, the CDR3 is TGTGCCAGCAGCACCAGGGGGCTCGGCACAGATACGCAGTATTTT.

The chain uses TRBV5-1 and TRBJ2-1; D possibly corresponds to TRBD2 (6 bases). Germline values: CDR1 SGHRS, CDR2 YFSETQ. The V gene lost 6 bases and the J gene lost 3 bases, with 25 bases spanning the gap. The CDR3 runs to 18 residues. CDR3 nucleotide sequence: TGCGCCAGCATCCGTGGAGGGGCCCGGGCGGAGGGCTACAATGAGCAGTTCTTC. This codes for CASIRGGARAEGYNEQFF.

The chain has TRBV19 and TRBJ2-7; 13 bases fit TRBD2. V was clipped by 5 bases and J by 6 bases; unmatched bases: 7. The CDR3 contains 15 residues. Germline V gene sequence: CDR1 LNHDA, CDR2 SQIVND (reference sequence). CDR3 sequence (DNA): TGTGCCAGTAGTTTCGGGACTAGCGGGGCCTCCGAGCAGTACTTC. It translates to CASSFGTSGASEQYF. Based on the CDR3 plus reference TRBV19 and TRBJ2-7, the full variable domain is DGGITQSPKYLFRKEGQNVTLSCEQNLNHDAMYWYRQDPGQGLRLIYYSQIVNDFQKGDIAEGYSVSREKKESFPLTVTSAQKNPTAFYLCASSFGTSGASEQYFGPGTRLTVT.

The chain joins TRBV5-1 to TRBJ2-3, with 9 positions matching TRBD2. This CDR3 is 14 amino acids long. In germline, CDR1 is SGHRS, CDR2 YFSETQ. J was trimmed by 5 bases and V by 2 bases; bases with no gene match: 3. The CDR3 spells CASSFKREEDTQYF. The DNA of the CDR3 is TGCGCCAGCAGCTTCAAGCGGGAGGAAGATACGCAGTATTTT.

The CDR3 DNA reads as TGTGCCAGCAGTTACTCGAACGTCAAGGCCTACAATGAGCAGTTCTTC. It is translated as CASSYSNVKAYNEQFF. The J gene is TRBJ2-1, the V gene TRBV6-5; D unclear. V was cut by 0 bases and J by 2 bases, with 11 bases left in between. The CDR3 contains 16 residues. Germline CDR1 is MNHEY and CDR2 is SVGAGI.

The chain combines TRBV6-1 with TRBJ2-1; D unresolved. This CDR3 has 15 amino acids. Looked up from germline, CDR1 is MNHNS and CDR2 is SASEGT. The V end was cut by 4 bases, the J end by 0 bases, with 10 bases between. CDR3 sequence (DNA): TGTGCCAGCAGTGTACCGAGGAGCTCCTACAATGAGCAGTTCTTC. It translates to CASSVPRSSYNEQFF.

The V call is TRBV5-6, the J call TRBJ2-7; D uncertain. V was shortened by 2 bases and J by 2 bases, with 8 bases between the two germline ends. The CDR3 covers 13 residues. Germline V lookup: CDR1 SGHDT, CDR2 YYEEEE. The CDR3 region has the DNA TGTGCCAGCAGCTTTAATTCCCCCTACGAGCAGTACTTC. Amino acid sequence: CASSFNSPYEQYF.

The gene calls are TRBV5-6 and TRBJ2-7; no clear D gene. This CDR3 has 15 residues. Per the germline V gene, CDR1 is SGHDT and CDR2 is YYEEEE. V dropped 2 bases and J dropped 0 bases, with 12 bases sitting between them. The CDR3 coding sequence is TGTGCCAGCAGCTTTTTCCCAGAGAGCTCCTACGAGCAGTACTTC. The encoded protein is CASSFFPESSYEQYF.

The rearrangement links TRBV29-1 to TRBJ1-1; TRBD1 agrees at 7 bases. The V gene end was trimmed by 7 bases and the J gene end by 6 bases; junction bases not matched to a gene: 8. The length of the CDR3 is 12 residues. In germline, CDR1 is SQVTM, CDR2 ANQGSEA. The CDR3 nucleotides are TGCAGCGGGAGACAGGGTAGCCCTGAAGCTTTCTTT. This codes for CSGRQGSPEAFF.

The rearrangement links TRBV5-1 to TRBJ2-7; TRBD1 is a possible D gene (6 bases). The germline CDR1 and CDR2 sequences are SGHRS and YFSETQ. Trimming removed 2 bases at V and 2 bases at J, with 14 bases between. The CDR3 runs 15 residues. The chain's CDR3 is CASSLSGAIPYEQYF. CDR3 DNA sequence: TGCGCCAGCAGCTTATCAGGGGCCATACCCTACGAGCAGTACTTC. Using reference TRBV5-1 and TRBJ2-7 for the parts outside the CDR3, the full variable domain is KAGVTQTPRYLIKTRGQQVTLSCSPISGHRSVSWYQQTPGQGLQFLFEYFSETQRNKGNFPGRFSGRQFSNSRSEMNVSTLELGDSALYLCASSLSGAIPYEQYFGPGTRLTVT.

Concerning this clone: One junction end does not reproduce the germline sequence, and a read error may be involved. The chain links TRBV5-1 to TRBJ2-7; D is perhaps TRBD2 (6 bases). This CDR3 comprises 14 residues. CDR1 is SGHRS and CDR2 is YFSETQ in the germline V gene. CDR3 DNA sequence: TGCGCCAGCAGGTTGGGACTCCTTACATACGAGCAGTACTTC. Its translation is CASRLGLLTYEQYF. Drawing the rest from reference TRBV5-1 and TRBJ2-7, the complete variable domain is KAGVTQTPRYLIKTRGQQVTLSCSPISGHRSVSWYQQTPGQGLQFLFEYFSETQRNKGNFPGRFSGRQFSNSRSEMNVSTLELGDSALYLCASRLGLLTYEQYFGPGTRLTVT.

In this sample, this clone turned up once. In DNA, the CDR3 is TGTGCCAGCAGCGACGGGGCTAGCGGCTACAATGAGCAGTTCTTC. Translating gives CASSDGASGYNEQFF. The chain is built from TRBV13 and TRBJ2-1, with TRBD2 identical over 7 bases. V shed 5 bases, J shed 3 bases, and the junction held 7 bases outside the gene matches. Germline V CDR1 and CDR2: PRHDT, FYEKMQ (reference sequence). The CDR3 has 15 amino acids.

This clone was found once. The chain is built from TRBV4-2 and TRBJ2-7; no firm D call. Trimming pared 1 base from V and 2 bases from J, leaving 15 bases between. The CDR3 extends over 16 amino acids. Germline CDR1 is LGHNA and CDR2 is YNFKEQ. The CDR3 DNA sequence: TGTGCCAGCAGCCAAGTTTCCGGTGTGGGTGCCTACGAGCAGTACTTC. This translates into CASSQVSGVGAYEQYF.